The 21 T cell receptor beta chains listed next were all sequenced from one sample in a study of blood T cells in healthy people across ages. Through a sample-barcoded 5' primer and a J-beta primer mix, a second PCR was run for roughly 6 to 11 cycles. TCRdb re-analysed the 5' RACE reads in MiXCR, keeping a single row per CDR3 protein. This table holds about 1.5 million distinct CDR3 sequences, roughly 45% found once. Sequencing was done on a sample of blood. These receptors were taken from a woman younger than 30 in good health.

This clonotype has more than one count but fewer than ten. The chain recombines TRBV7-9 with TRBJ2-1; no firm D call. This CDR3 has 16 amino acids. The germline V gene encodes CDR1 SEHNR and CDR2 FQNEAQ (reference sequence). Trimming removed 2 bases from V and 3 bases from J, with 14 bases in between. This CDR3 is CASSLSAEVLYNEQFF. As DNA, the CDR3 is TGTGCCAGCAGCTTAAGCGCGGAAGTTCTCTACAATGAGCAGTTCTTC. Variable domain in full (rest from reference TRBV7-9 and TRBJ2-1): DTGVSQNPRHKITKRGQNVTFRCDPISEHNRLYWYRQTLGQGPEFLTYFQNEAQLEKSRLLSDRFSAERPKGSFSTLEIQRTEQGDSAMYLCASSLSAEVLYNEQFFGPGTRLTVL.

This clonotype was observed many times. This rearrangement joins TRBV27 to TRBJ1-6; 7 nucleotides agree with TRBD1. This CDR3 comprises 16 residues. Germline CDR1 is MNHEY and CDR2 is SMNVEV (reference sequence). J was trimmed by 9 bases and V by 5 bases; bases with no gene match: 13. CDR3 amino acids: CASSPSLGGVGSPLHF. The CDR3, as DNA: TGTGCCAGCAGTCCATCCCTAGGGGGCGTTGGTTCACCCCTCCACTTT.

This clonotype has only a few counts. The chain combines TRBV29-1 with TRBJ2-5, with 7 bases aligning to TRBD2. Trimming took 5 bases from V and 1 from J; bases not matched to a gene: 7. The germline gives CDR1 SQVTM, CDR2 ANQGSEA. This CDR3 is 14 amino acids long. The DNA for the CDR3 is TGCAGCGTTTCCGGGGGGATCCTCCAAGAGACCCAGTACTTC. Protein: CSVSGGILQETQYF.

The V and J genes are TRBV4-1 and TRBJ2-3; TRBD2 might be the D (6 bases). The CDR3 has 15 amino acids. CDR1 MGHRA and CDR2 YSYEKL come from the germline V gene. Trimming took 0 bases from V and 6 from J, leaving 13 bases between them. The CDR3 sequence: CASSQDRGKADTQYF. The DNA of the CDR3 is TGCGCCAGCAGCCAAGATCGGGGGAAAGCGGATACGCAGTATTTT.

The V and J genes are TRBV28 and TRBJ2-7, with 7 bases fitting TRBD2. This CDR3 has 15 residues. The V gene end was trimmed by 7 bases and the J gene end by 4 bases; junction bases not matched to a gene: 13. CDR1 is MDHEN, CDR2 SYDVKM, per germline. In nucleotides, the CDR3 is TGTGCCAGCAACTTGGGGTCTAGCGGTGGTTACGAGCAGTACTTC. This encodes CASNLGSSGGYEQYF.

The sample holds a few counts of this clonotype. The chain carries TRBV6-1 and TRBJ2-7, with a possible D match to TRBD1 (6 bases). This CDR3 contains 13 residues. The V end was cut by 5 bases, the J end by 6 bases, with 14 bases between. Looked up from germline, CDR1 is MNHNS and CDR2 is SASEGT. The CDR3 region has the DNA TGTGCCAGCAGTCCCAACCCGACAGGCGAGCAGTACTTC. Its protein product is CASSPNPTGEQYF.

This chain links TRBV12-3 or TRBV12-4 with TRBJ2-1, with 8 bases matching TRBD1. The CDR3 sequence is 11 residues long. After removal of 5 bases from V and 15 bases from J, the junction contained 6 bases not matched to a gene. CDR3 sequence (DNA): TGTGCCAGCAGTGACAGGGGATTTTTGTTCTTC. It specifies CASSDRGFLFF.

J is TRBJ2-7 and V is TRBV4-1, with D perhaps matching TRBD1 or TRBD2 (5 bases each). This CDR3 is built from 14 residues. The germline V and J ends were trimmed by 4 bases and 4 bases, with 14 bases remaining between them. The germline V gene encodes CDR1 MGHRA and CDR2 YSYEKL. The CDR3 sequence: CASSPLVGGYEQYF. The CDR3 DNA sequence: TGCGCCAGCAGCCCCCTCGTTGGGGGATACGAGCAGTACTTC.

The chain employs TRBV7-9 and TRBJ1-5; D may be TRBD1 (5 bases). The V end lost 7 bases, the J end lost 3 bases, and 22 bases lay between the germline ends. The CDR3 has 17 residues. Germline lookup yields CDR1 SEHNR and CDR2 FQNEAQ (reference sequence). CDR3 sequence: CASKRFVGPSDNQPQHF. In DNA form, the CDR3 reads TGTGCCAGCAAACGATTCGTGGGGCCCTCGGACAATCAGCCCCAGCATTTT.

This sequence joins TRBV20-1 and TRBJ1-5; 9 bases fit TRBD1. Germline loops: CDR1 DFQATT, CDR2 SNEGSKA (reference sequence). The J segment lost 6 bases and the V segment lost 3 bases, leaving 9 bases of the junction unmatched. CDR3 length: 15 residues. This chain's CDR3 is CSARPPGQGRQPQHF. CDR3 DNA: TGCAGTGCTAGGCCCCCGGGACAGGGTCGTCAGCCCCAGCATTTT.

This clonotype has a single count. The CDR3 spells CASTRTGGWDTQYF. The CDR3 bases are TGTGCCAGCACCCGGACAGGGGGATGGGATACGCAGTATTTT. This chain connects TRBV11-2 to TRBJ2-3; 10 positions agree with TRBD1. Germline V gene lookup returns CDR1 SGHAT and CDR2 FQNNGV. Unmatched junction bases numbered 7, after V lost 7 bases and J lost 6 bases. This CDR3 spans 14 amino acids.

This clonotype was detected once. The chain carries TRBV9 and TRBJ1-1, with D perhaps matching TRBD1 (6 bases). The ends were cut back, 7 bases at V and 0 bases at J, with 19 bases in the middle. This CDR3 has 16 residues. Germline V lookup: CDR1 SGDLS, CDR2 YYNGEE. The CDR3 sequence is CASGTSLGGMNTEAFF. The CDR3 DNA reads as TGTGCCAGCGGTACTTCGCTAGGGGGGATGAACACTGAAGCTTTCTTT.

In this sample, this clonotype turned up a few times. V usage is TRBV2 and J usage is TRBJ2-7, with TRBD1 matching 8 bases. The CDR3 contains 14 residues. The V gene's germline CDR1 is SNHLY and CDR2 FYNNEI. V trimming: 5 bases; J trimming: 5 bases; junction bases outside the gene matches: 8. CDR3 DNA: TGTGCCAGCAGTCTAACAGGGGGGTTCGACGAGCAGTACTTC. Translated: CASSLTGGFDEQYF.

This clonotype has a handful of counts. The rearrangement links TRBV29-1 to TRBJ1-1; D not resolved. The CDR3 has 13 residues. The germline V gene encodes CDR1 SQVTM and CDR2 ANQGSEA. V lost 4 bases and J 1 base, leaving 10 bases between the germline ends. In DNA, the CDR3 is TGCAGCGTTGTGTTTAGGGAGAACACTGAAGCTTTCTTT. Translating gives CSVVFRENTEAFF.

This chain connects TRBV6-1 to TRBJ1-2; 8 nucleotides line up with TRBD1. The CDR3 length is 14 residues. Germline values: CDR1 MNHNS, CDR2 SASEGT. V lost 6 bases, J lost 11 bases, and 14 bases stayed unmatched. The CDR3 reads CASRKDREAGGYTF. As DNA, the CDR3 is TGTGCCAGCAGGAAGGACAGGGAAGCTGGCGGTTACACCTTC.

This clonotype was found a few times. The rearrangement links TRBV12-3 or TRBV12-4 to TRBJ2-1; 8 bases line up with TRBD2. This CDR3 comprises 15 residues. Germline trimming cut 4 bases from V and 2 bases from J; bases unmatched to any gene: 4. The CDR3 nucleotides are TGTGCCAGCAGTTCCGGGGGGGGAGCCTACAATGAGCAGTTCTTC. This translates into CASSSGGGAYNEQFF.

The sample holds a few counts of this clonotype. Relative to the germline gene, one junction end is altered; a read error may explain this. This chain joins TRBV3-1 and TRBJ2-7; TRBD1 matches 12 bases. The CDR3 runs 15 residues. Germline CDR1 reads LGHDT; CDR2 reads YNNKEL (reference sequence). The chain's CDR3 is CASSGGTGGRYEQYF. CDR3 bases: TGTGCTAGCAGCGGAGGGACAGGGGGCCGGTACGAGCAGTACTTC.

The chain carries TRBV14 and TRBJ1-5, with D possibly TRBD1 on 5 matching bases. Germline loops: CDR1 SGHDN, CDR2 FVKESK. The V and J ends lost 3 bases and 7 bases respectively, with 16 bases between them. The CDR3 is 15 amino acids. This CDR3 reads CASSHEGESKQPQHF. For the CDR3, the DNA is TGTGCCAGCAGCCACGAAGGGGAGTCCAAACAGCCCCAGCATTTT.

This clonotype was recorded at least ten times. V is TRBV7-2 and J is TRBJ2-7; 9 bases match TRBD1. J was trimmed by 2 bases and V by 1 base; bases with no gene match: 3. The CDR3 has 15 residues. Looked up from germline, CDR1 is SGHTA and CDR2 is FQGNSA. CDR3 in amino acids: CASSLGTGVAYEQYF. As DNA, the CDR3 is TGTGCCAGCAGCTTAGGGACAGGGGTAGCCTACGAGCAGTACTTC.

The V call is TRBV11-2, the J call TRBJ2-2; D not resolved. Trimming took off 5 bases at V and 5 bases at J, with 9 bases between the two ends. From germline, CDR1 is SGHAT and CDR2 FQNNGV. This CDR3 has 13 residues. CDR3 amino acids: CASSPPMTGELFF. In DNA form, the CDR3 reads TGTGCCAGCAGCCCGCCTATGACCGGGGAGCTGTTTTTT.

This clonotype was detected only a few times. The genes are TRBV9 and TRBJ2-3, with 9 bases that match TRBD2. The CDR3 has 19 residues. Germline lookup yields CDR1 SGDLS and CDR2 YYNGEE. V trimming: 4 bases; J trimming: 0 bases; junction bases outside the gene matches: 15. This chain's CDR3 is CASSLNPEASGASTDTQYF. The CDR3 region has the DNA TGTGCCAGCAGCCTAAACCCGGAGGCTAGCGGGGCTAGCACAGATACGCAGTATTTT.